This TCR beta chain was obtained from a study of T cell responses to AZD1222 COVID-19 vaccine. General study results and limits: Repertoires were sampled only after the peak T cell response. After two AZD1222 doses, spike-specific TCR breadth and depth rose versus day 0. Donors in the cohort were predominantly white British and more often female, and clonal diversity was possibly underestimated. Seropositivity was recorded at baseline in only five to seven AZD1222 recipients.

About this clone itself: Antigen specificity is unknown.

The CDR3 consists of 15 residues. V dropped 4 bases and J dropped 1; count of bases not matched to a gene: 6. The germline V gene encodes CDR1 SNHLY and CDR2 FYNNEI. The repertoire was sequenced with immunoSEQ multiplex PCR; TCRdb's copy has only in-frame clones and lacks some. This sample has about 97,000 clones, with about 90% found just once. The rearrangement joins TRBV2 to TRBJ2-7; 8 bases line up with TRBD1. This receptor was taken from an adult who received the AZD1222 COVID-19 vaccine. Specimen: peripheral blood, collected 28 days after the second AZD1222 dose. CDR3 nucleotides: TGTGCCAGCAGTGGGGCAGGGGGCTATTCCTACGAGCAGTACTTC. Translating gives CASSGAGGYSYEQYF.